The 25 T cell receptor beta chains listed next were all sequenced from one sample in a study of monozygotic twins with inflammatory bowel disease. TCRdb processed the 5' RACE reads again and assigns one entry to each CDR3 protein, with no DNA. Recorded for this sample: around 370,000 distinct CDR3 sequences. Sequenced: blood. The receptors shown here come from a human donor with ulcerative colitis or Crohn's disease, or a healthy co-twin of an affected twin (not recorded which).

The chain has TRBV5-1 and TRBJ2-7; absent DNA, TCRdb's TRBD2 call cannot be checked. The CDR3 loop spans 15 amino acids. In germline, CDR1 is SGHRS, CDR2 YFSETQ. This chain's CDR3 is CASNIGGGTSYEQYF.

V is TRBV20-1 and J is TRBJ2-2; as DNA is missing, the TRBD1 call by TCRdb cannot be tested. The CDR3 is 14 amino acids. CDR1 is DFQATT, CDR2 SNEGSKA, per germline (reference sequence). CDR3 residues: CSASRDRNTGELFF.

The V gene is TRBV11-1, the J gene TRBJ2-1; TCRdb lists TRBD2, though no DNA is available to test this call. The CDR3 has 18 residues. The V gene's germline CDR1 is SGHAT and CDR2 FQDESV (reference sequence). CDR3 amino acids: CASSLTSGVNRYYNEQFF.

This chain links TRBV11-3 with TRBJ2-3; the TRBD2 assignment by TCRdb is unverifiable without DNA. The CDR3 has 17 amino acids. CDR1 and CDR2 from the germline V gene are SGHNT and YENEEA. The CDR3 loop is CASSPGTSVGVLNTQYF. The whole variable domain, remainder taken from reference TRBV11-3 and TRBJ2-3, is EAGVVQSPRYKIIEKKQPVAFWCNPISGHNTLYWYLQNLGQGPELLIRYENEEAVDDSQLPKDRFSAERLKGVDSTLKIQPAELGDSAVYLCASSPGTSVGVLNTQYFGPGTRLTVL.

CDR3 loop: CASGTSGGRSSYNEQFF. The gene calls are TRBV27 and TRBJ2-1; TCRdb names TRBD2, which stays unverified in the absence of DNA. The germline V gene has CDR1 MNHEY and CDR2 SMNVEV (reference sequence). There are 17 residues in the CDR3.

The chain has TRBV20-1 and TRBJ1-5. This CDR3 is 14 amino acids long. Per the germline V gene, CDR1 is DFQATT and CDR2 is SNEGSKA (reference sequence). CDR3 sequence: CSARVQVSNQPQHF.

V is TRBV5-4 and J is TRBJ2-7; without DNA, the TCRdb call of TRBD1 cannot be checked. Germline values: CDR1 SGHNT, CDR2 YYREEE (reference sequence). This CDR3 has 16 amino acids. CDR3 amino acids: CASSLGGGRPHYEQYF.

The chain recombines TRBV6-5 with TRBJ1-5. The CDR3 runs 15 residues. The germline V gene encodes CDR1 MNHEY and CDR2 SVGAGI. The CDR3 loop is CASSYLVSFNQPQHF.

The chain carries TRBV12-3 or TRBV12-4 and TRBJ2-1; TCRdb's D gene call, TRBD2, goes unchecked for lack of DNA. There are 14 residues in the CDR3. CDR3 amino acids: CASSLRLAGEEQFF.

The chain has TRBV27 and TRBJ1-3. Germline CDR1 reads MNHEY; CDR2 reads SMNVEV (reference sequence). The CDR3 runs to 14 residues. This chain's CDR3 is CASSLKPSGNTIYF.

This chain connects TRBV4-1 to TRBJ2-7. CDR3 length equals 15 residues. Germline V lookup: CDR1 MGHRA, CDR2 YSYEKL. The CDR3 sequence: CASSRQLSGVYEQYF.

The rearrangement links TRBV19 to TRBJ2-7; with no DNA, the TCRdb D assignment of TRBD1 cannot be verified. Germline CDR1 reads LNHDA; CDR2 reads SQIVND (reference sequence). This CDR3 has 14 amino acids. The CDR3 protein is CASAGRGQTYEQYF.

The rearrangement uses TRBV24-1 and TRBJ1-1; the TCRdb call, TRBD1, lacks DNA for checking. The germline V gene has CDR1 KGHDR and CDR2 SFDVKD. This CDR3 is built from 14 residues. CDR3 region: CATSRTGPNTEAFF.

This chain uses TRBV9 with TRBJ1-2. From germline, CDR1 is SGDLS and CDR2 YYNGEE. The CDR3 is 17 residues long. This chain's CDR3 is CASSVAGGYLQNYGYTF.

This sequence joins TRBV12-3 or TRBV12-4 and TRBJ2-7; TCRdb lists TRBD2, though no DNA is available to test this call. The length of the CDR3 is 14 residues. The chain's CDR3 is CASSSPQVRYEQYF.

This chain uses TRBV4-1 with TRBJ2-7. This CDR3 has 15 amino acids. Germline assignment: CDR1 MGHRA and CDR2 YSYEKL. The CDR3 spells CASSQMIGSSYEQYF.

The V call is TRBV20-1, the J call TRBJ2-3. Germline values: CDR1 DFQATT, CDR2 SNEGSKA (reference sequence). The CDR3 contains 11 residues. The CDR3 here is CSEDQLYTQYF.

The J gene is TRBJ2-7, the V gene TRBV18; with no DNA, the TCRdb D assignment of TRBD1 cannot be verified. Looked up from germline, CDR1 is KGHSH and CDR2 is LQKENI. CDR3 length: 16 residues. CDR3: CASSPRGRPRQYEQYF. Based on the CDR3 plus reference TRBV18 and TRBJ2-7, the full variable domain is NAGVMQNPRHLVRRRGQEARLRCSPMKGHSHVYWYRQLPEEGLKFMVYLQKENIIDESGMPKERFSAEFPKEGPSILRIQQVVRGDSAAYFCASSPRGRPRQYEQYFGPGTRLTVT.

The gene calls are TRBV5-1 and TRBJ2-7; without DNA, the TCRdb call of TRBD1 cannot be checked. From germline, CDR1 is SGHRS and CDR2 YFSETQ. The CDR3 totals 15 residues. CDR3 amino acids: CASSPGGLGYYEQYF.

CDR3 sequence: CASSLQGTGNTIYF. The chain carries TRBV7-9 and TRBJ1-3; TCRdb's D call of TRBD1 is untestable without DNA. Germline V gene sequence: CDR1 SEHNR, CDR2 FQNEAQ (reference sequence). The length of the CDR3 is 14 residues.

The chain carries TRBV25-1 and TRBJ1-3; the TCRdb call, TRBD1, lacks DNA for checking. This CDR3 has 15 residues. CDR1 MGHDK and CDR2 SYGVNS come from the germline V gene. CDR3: CASSEYIGARNTIYF.

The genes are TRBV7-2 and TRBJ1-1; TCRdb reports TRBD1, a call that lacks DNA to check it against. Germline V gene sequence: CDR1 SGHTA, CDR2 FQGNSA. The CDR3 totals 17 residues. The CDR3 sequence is CASSLAFYGPPNTEAFF.

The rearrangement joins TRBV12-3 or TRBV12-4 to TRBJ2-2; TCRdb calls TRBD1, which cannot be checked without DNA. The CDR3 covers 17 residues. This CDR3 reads CASKKRPGTPETGELFF.

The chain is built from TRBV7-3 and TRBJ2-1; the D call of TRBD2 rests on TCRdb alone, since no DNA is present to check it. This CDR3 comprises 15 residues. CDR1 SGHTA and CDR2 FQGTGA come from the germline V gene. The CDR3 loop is CASSSLADTYNEQFF.

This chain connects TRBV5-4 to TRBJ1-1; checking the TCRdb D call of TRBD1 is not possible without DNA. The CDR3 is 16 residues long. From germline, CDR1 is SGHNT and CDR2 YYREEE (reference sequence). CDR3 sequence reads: CASSPGLGRLNTEAFF. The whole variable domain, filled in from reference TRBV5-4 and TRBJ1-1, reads ETGVTQSPTHLIKTRGQQVTLRCSSQSGHNTVSWYQQALGQGPQFIFQYYREEENGRGNFPPRFSGLQFPNYSSELNVNALELDDSALYLCASSPGLGRLNTEAFFGQGTRLTVV.